A selection of T cell receptor beta chains follows, all from one sample in a study of cytomegalovirus exposure and HLA in healthy donors. Data came from immunoSEQ multiplex PCR; TCRdb stores just in-frame clones and leaves some out. The sample comprises 100,000 to 150,000 clones, about 78% of which are singletons, and about 8.2% rests with the top ten. What was sequenced was PBMCs. These receptors all come from a woman in her forties in good health and CMV-seropositive. Each CDR3 is given with its conserved first and last residue. The D gene is left open where the match is weak. Not every row has a clone size; where given, it reads once, few, many or a size class.

TRBV5-1	TRBJ1-1	TRBD1	few	CASSLDRANTEAFF	TGCGCCAGCAGCCTAGACAGGGCGAACACTGAAGCTTTCTTT
TRBV4-1	TRBJ2-7	-	-	CASSPRQGGEQYF	TGCGCCAGCAGTCCACGACAGGGAGGCGAGCAGTACTTC
TRBV29-1	TRBJ2-2	TRBD2	-	CSAGTSGNTGELFF	TGCAGCGCCGGGACTAGCGGCAACACCGGGGAGCTGTTTTTT
TRBV9	TRBJ1-3	TRBD1	few	CASSSSTDRGGNTIYF	TGTGCCAGCAGCTCATCTACCGACAGGGGGGGAAACACCATATATTTT
TRBV6-6	TRBJ2-2	-	once	CASKKDTNTGELFF	TGTGCCAGCAAGAAGGACACAAACACCGGGGAGCTGTTTTTT
TRBV29-1	TRBJ2-1	TRBD2	once	CSVGQRGGDEQFF	TGCAGCGTTGGCCAGCGGGGGGGCGATGAGCAGTTCTTC
TRBV27	TRBJ1-1	-	-	CASSLRGDGTEAFF	TGTGCCAGCAGTTTACGGGGGGATGGAACTGAAGCTTTCTTT
TRBV4-3	TRBJ1-4	TRBD1	-	CASSGTGAELGEKLFF	TGCGCCAGCAGCGGGACAGGGGCGGAGTTGGGTGAAAAACTGTTTTTT
TRBV27	TRBJ2-3	-	few	CASAQLTSTDTQYF	TGTGCCAGCGCACAGCTCACTAGCACAGATACGCAGTATTTT
TRBV29-1	TRBJ1-2	-	few	CSVGAGSQWDGYTF	TGCAGCGTGGGGGCCGGTTCTCAATGGGATGGCTACACCTTC
TRBV4-2	TRBJ1-1	TRBD1	-	CASSQQLGQGHGNTEAFF	TGTGCCAGCAGCCAACAACTTGGACAGGGGCATGGGAACACTGAAGCTTTCTTT
TRBV5-6	TRBJ1-2	-	-	CASSLGGQYGYTF	TGTGCCAGCAGCTTGGGGGGACAATATGGCTACACCTTC
TRBV18	TRBJ2-3	-	-	CASSPRGTDTQYF	TGTGCCAGCTCACCCCGCGGCACAGATACGCAGTATTTT
TRBV4-1	TRBJ2-2	TRBD1	-	CASSQVQGAFTGELFF	TGCGCCAGCAGCCAAGTTCAGGGGGCATTCACCGGGGAGCTGTTTTTT
TRBV5-1	TRBJ1-1	TRBD1	-	CASSYGTGTGDAEAFF	TGCGCCAGCAGCTACGGGACAGGGACTGGCGACGCTGAAGCTTTCTTT
TRBV6-5	TRBJ1-6	TRBD1	few	CASRRGQTNSPLHF	TGTGCCAGCAGGCGGGGACAGACTAATTCACCCCTCCACTTT
TRBV7-3	TRBJ1-3	-	-	CASSFSGSGNTIYF	TGTGCCAGCAGCTTCTCGGGGTCTGGAAACACCATATATTTT
TRBV13	TRBJ2-5	TRBD1	once	CASSPTGAQETQYF	TGTGCCAGCAGCCCGACAGGGGCCCAAGAGACCCAGTACTTC
TRBV19	TRBJ2-4	-	-	CASSVGLAKNIQYF	TGCGCCAGTAGTGTGGGCTTAGCCAAAAACATTCAGTACTTC
TRBV11-2	TRBJ2-3	-	-	CASSGLEESHTQYF	TGTGCCAGCAGCGGGCTTGAAGAATCACATACGCAGTATTTT
TRBV5-6	TRBJ2-7	-	-	CASSLAGSALLGEQYF	TGTGCCAGCAGCTTGGCCGGTAGCGCTCTCCTTGGCGAGCAGTACTTC
TRBV6-5	TRBJ1-1	-	-	CASSPSSTEAFF	TGTGCCAGCAGTCCGAGCTCTACTGAAGCTTTCTTT
TRBV5-1	TRBJ2-1	TRBD1	few	CASSQGQGSYNEQFF	TGCGCCAGCAGTCAGGGACAGGGTTCCTACAATGAGCAGTTCTTC
TRBV15	TRBJ1-6	TRBD1	-	CATSRGQGSPLHF	TGTGCCACCAGCAGAGGACAGGGTAGCCCCCTCCACTTT
TRBV2	TRBJ1-4	TRBD1	few	CASNEQGAWEKLFF	TGTGCCAGCAACGAACAGGGGGCTTGGGAAAAACTGTTTTTT
TRBV7-9	TRBJ2-7	-	few	CASSGGGGSNYEQYF	TGTGCCAGCAGCGGTGGTGGGGGCAGTAATTACGAGCAGTACTTC
TRBV7-2	TRBJ1-1	-	-	CASSLWRANTEAFF	TGTGCCAGCAGCTTATGGCGGGCGAACACTGAAGCTTTCTTT
TRBV5-4	TRBJ2-3	TRBD2	-	CASSLMIGGGGTDTQYF	TGTGCCAGCAGCTTGATGATCGGCGGGGGAGGTACAGATACGCAGTATTTT
TRBV7-6	TRBJ1-2	-	-	CASSLDNNYGYTF	TGTGCCAGCAGCTTAGATAATAACTATGGCTACACCTTC
TRBV7-2	TRBJ2-7	TRBD1	-	CASSFSGQTYEQYF	TGTGCCAGCAGCTTTTCGGGACAGACCTACGAGCAGTACTTC
TRBV15	TRBJ1-6	-	few	CATSRAGQRQPLHF	TGTGCCACCAGCAGAGCCGGACAGCGGCAACCCCTCCACTTT